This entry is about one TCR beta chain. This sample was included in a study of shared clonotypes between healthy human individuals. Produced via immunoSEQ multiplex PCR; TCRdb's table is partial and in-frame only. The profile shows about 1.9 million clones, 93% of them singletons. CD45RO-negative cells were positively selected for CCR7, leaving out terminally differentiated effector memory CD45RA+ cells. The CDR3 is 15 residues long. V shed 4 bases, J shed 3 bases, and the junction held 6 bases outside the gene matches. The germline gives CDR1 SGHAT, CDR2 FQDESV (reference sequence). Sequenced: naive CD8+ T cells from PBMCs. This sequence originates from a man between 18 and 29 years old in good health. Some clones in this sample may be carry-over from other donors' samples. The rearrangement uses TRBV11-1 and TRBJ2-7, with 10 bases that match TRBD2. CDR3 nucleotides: TGTGCCAGCAGCTCACAGCGGGAGGGAAACTACGAGCAGTACTTC. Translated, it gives CASSSQREGNYEQYF. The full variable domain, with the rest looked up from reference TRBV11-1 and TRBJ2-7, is EAEVAQSPRYKITEKSQAVAFWCDPISGHATLYWYRQILGQGPELLVQFQDESVVDDSQLPKDRFSAERLKGVDSTLKIQPAELGDSAMYLCASSSQREGNYEQYFGPGTRLTVT.